This TCR beta chain derives from a study of blood T cell repertoires in COVID-19. TCRdb's table, derived via immunoSEQ multiplex PCR, lists solely in-frame clones and lacks some. Of about 200,000 clones listed, roughly 84% are singletons. The source is a human donor in a cohort sampled during active COVID-19. Source material: peripheral blood.

The CDR3 protein is CASSPITGAGGYTF. CDR3 in DNA: TGTGCCAGCAGTCCGATAACAGGGGCCGGGGGCTACACCTTC. The rearrangement links TRBV27 to TRBJ1-2; 7 positions agree with TRBD1. CDR1 is MNHEY and CDR2 is SMNVEV in the germline V gene (reference sequence). J lost 8 bases, V lost 5 bases, and 11 bases had no gene match. This CDR3 has 14 residues.